This T cell receptor (beta chain) appears in the sequencing data of a study of T cells in Graves' hyperthyroidism and ophthalmopathy. The CDR3 is 17 residues long. After removal of 6 bases from V and 0 bases from J, the junction contained 9 bases not matched to a gene. The CDR3 regions of TCR beta were amplified from RNA transcripts. With the HTBI primer set, the TCR CDR3 went through a first round of RT-PCR. TCRdb re-called the multiplex PCR reads through MiXCR, storing one row per CDR3 protein. This table holds about half a million distinct CDR3 sequences, 15% to 20% found once. Sequencing input: blood. The chain carries TRBV12-3 or TRBV12-4 and TRBJ2-7; 12 bases are shared with TRBD1. The source of this sequence is a man aged 35 to 55 with Graves' ophthalmopathy. The CDR3 DNA is TGTGCCAGCAGCCGGGGACAGGGGGCAGTCAGCTCCTACGAGCAGTACTTC. This encodes CASSRGQGAVSSYEQYF.